The 4 T cell receptor beta chains below all came from one sample that was sequenced in a study of T cells in Graves' hyperthyroidism and ophthalmopathy. TCR beta CDR3 sequences were amplified from RNA transcripts. A first-round RT-PCR of the TCR CDR3 used the HTBI primer set. TCRdb recomputed calls from the multiplex PCR reads with MiXCR, one row per CDR3 protein. This repertoire shows about 46,000 distinct CDR3 sequences, around 49% found once; its top ten account for 32%. Sequencing was carried out using peripheral blood or thyroid tissue (not recorded which). The receptors come from a woman aged 50 to 60 with Graves' hyperthyroidism.

At least ten counts were recorded for this clonotype. The chain uses TRBV6-2 or TRBV6-3 and TRBJ2-3; D is possibly TRBD2 (5 bases). The ends were cut back, 1 base at V and 4 bases at J, with 12 bases in the middle. Germline CDR1 is MNHEY and CDR2 is SVGEGT. The CDR3 totals 15 residues. The CDR3 protein is CASSYYYAGSDTQYF. The CDR3, as DNA: TGTGCCAGCAGTTACTACTACGCGGGTTCAGATACGCAGTATTTT.

This clonotype was detected ten times or more. The chain recombines TRBV7-2 with TRBJ2-5, with D maybe TRBD2 (6 bases). The length of the CDR3 is 17 residues. Germline values: CDR1 SGHTA, CDR2 FQGNSA. V was cut by 3 bases and J by 5 bases, with 22 bases left in between. The CDR3, as DNA: TGTGCCAGCAGCTTTGGTGTTCAAGTGGGGGGAATGGAGACCCAGTACTTC. Amino acids: CASSFGVQVGGMETQYF.

In its sample, this clonotype was seen many times. The chain's CDR3 is CASSVAGTGADEQYF. CDR3 nucleotide sequence: TGTGCCAGCAGCGTAGCCGGGACAGGGGCCGACGAGCAGTACTTC. This chain uses TRBV9 with TRBJ2-7; 10 bases agree with TRBD1. The V segment lost 0 bases and the J segment 5 bases; nucleotides outside the gene matches: 5. Germline V gene lookup returns CDR1 SGDLS and CDR2 YYNGEE. This CDR3 has 15 amino acids. The full variable domain, its missing parts supplied by reference TRBV9 and TRBJ2-7, is DSGVTQTPKHLITATGQRVTLRCSPRSGDLSVYWYQQSLDQGLQFLIQYYNGEERAKGNILERFSAQQFPDLHSELNLSSLELGDSALYFCASSVAGTGADEQYFGPGTRLTVT.

The V gene is TRBV20-1, the J gene TRBJ2-7, with TRBD1 matching over 9 bases. The CDR3 runs 15 residues. The germline V gene has CDR1 DFQATT and CDR2 SNEGSKA (reference sequence). The V and J ends lost 5 bases and 1 base, in that order; junction bases with no gene match: 9. The CDR3 DNA sequence: TGCAGTGCTGACCGGGACAGGGTACGATCCTACGAGCAGTACTTC. It codes for CSADRDRVRSYEQYF.